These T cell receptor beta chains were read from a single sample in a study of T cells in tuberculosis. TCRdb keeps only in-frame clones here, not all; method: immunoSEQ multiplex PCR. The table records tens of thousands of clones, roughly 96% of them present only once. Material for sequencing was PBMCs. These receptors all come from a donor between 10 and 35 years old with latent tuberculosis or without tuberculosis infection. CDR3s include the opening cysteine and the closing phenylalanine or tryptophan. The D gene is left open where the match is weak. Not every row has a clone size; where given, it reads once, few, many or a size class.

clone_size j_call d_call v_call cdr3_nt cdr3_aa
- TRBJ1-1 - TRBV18 TGTGCCAGCTCACCACCGGCGACAGAGCCTCCCACTGAAGCTTTCTTT CASSPPATEPPTEAFF
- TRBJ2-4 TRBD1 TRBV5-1 TGCGCCAGCAGCTTGGCCGTGGGGACAGCCAACGAATTAAACATTCAGTACTTC CASSLAVGTANELNIQYF
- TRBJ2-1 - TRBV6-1 TGTGCCAGCAAAACCCCAGCCTACAATGAGCAGTTCTTC CASKTPAYNEQFF
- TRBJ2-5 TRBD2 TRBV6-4 TGTGCCAGCAGTGCCTTAGCGGGGGGCCAAGAGACCCAGTACTTC CASSALAGGQETQYF
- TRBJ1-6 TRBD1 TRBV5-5 TGTGCCAGCAGCTTGTACAGGGGCGCCTATAATTCACCCCTCCACTTT CASSLYRGAYNSPLHF
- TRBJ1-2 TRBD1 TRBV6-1 TGTGCCAGCAGTCCCGGGACAGGCTATGGCTACACCTTC CASSPGTGYGYTF
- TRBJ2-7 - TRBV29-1 TGCAGCGTCGTAGGAGTCGAGCAGTACTTC CSVVGVEQYF
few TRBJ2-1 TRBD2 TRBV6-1 TGTGCCAGCAGTGACGGGGGGGATTACAATGAGCAGTTCTTC CASSDGGDYNEQFF
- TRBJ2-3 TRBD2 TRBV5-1 TGCGCCAGCAGCTTGGAAGCTAGCGGTTCAGATACGCAGTATTTT CASSLEASGSDTQYF
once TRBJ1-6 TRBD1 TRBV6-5 TGTGCCAGCAGTTACTCGGGACAGGCAGGGAAATCACCCCTCCACTTT CASSYSGQAGKSPLHF
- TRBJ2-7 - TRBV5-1 TGCGCCAGCAGCTCGCCGGGACTCAACAGCTACGAGCAGTACTTC CASSSPGLNSYEQYF
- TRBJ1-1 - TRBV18 TGTGCCAGCTCACAAAAGGGACTAGCGGGCACTGAAGCTTTCTTT CASSQKGLAGTEAFF
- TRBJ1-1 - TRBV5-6 TGTGCCAGCAGCTTGGCTAGCGGACCCCGGAGGAACACTGAAGCTTTCTTT CASSLASGPRRNTEAFF
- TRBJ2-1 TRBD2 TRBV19 TGTGCCAGTAGTATTCCGACTAGCGGGAGGCGGTCCGATGAGCAGTTCTTC CASSIPTSGRRSDEQFF
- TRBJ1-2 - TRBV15 TGTGCCACCAGCAGGGAGCGGGACGGCCCCCCGACCTATGGCTACACCTTC CATSRERDGPPTYGYTF
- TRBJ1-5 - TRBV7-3 TGTGCCAGCAGCTTGATCCCAGGTCAGCCCCAGCATTTT CASSLIPGQPQHF
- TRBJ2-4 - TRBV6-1 TGTGCCAGCAGTGGACAGGAGAAACTAGCCAAAAACATTCAGTACTTC CASSGQEKLAKNIQYF
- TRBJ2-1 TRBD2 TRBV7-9 TGTGCCAGCAGCTTAGCTAGCGGGGGCCGTACCTCCTACAATGAGCAGTTCTTC CASSLASGGRTSYNEQFF
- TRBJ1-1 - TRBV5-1 TGCGCCACCAAACCAGGGTTAATGAACACTGAAGCTTTCTTT CATKPGLMNTEAFF
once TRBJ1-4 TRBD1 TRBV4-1 TGCGCCAGCAGCCAAGTTCGAGGGGGCCAGTTTGAACTGTTTTTT CASSQVRGGQFELFF
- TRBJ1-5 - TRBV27 TGTGCCAGCAGTCCCGGTTGGAGGGACGATAGCAATCAGCCCCAGCATTTT CASSPGWRDDSNQPQHF
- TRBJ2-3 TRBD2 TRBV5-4 TGTGCCAGCAGCTTGGGACCCCCAGCGGGGGTGTTAGATACGCAGTATTTT CASSLGPPAGVLDTQYF